The clone carrying this T cell receptor (beta chain) was picked up many times. The antigen is undetermined. Each CDR3 protein is one row after TCRdb ran MiXCR on the RACE reads. The sample has over 55,000 distinct CDR3 sequences, around an eighth seen once. The data derive from a study of human T cells and chemical hapten exposure. Whole-study results and caveats: Donors in the study had alopecia, meaning their immune response may differ from healthy people's.

As for time point: patch test 3, about 24 weeks after DPC sensitization. The treatment: therapeutic diphenylcyclopropenone sensitization with weekly scalp DPC. Germline assignment: CDR1 SQVTM and CDR2 ANQGSEA. The CDR3 consists of 15 residues. V shed 6 bases and J 1 base; nucleotides not matched to a gene: 10. This clonotype originated in a man aged 30 to 45 with alopecia areata. Some clones in this sample may be carry-over from other donors' samples. The V gene is TRBV29-1, the J gene TRBJ2-3; 7 bases align to TRBD2. The sequencing used whole blood, collected in connection with sensitization to the hapten diphenylcyclopropenone (DPC). This CDR3 reads CSVAMGRVGTDTQYF. For the CDR3, the DNA is TGCAGCGTGGCCATGGGGAGGGTGGGCACAGATACGCAGTATTTT.